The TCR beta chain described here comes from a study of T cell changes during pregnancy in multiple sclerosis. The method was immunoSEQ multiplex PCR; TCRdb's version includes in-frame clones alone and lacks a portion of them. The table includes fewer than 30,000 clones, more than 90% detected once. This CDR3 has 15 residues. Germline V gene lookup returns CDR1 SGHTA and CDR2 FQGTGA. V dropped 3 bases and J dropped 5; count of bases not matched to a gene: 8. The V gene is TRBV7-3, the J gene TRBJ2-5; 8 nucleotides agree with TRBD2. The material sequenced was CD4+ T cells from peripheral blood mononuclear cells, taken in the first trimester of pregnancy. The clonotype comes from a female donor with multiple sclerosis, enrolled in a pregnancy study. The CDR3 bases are TGTGCCAGCAGCTTCGGGACGGGGGGGAGGGAGACCCAGTACTTC. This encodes CASSFGTGGRETQYF.